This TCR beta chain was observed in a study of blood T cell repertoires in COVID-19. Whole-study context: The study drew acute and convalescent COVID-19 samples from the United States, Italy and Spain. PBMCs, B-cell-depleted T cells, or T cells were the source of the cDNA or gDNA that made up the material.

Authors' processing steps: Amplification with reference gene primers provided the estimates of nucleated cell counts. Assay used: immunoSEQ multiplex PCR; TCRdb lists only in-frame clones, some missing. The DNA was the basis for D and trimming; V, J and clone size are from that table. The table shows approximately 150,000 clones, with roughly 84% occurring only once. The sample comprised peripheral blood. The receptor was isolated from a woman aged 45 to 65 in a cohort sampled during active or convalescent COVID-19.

The CDR3, as DNA: TGTGCCAGCAAGACTAGCACTAGCGTAGAGACCCAGTACTTC. It translates to CASKTSTSVETQYF. This chain uses TRBV6-5 with TRBJ2-5; 7 bases fit TRBD2. V was clipped by 7 bases and J by 4 bases; unmatched bases: 9. Germline CDR1 reads MNHEY; CDR2 reads SVGAGI. The CDR3 is 14 amino acids.